This entry features one TCR beta chain sequence. The antigen is unknown. This CDR3 has 13 amino acids. CDR1 is SQVTM and CDR2 is ANQGSEA in the germline V gene. The germline V and J ends were trimmed by 3 bases and 2 bases, with 11 bases remaining between them. TCRdb's copy holds only in-frame clones and misses some; the assay was immunoSEQ multiplex PCR. This sample carries about 62,000 clones, roughly 90% of them seen once, and the ten largest clones take 9.5% to 15%. This entry is derived from a study of lymphopenia after photon versus proton radiotherapy. Study observations and caveats: Larger post-nadir TCR diversity loss correlated inversely with survival in deceased patients. Photon-treated patients lost naive T cells and TCR diversity; proton-treated stayed stable. After lymphocyte nadir, photon-treated repertoires showed oligoclonal expansion, especially CD8+ Temra. Better survival with proton therapy was suggested as possible, not demonstrated.

This specimen was peripheral blood, taken from a patient treated with proton-based radiotherapy. The sequence came from a man older than 75 with esophageal cancer. This chain uses TRBV29-1 with TRBJ2-7; a weak D match, TRBD1 (6 bases). The CDR3 nucleotides are TGCAGCGTTGAGGACGACAGGACCTACGAGCAGTACTTC. It encodes CSVEDDRTYEQYF.